This T cell receptor beta chain was sequenced in a study of blood T cell repertoires in COVID-19. At the level of the study: From T cells, B-cell-depleted T cells, or PBMCs came the material, which was cDNA or gDNA.

CDR1 and CDR2 from the germline V gene are MDHEN and SYDVKM. The CDR3 loop spans 12 amino acids. Trimming took 9 bases from V and 9 from J, leaving 15 bases between them. TCRdb keeps only in-frame clones here, not all; method: immunoSEQ multiplex PCR. Found here are 330,000 or so clones, around 90% of them singletons; the top ten hold more than 7.5%. The rearrangement links TRBV28 to TRBJ1-5, with D perhaps matching TRBD1 (5 bases). Sequencing was done on a sample of peripheral blood. This clonotype was sampled from a man aged 25 to 40 with COVID-19, enrolled during active disease. CDR3 DNA: TGTGCCAGTAACGGGGCCGGGGGGCCCCAGCATTTT. This translates into CASNGAGGPQHF.